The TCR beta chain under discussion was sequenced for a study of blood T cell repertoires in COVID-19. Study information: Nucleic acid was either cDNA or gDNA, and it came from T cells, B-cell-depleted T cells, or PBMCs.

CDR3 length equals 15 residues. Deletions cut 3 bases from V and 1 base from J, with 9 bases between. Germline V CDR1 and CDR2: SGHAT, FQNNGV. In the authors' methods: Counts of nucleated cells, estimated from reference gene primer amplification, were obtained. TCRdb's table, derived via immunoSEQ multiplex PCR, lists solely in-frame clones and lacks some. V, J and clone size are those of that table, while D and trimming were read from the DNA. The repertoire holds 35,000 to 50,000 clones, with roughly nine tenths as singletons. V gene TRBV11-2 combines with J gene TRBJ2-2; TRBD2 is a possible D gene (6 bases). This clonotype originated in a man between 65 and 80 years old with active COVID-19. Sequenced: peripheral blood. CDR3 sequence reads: CASSFLSGNTGELFF. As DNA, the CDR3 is TGTGCCAGCAGCTTCCTTAGCGGGAACACCGGGGAGCTGTTTTTT. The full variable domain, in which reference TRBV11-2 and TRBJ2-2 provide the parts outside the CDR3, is EAGVAQSPRYKIIEKRQSVAFWCNPISGHATLYWYQQILGQGPKLLIQFQNNGVVDDSQLPKDRFSAERLKGVDSTLKIQPAKLEDSAVYLCASSFLSGNTGELFFGEGSRLTVL.